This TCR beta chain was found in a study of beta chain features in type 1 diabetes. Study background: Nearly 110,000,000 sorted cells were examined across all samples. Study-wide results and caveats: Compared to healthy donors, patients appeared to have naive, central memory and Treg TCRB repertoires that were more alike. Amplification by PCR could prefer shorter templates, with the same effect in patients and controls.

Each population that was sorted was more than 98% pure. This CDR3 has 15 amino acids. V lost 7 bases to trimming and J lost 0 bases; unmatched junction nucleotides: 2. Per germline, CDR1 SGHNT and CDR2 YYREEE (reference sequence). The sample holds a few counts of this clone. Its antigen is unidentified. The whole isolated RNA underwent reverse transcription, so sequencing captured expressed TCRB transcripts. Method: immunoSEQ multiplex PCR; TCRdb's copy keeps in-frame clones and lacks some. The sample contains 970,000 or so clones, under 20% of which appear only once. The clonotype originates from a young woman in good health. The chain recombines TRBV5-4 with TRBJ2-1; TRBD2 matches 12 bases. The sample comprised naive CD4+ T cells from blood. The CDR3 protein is CASATSGSSYNEQFF. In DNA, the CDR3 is TGTGCCAGCGCGACTAGCGGGAGCTCCTACAATGAGCAGTTCTTC.